This T cell receptor (beta chain) was identified in a study of shared clonotypes between healthy human individuals. Study results and limitations: The small donor group covered limited genetic and exposure diversity.

About this clone itself: Its antigen is still unknown. The sample carries other DNA sequences with the same CDR3.

Assay execution took place at the deep level. Only in-frame clones appear in the TCRdb table, and some are missing; sequencing was by immunoSEQ multiplex PCR. The sample carries 2 million to 3 million clones, more than 90% recorded once. The CDR3 length is 14 residues. Germline V CDR1 and CDR2: MNHEY, SMNVEV (reference sequence). Trimming cost V 0 bases and J 2 bases, with 7 bases left between them. Sequenced: naive CD4+ T cells sorted from blood. Subset in this sample: CD45RA+ positively selected. This rearrangement joins TRBV27 to TRBJ1-1; D remains ambiguous. The clonotype comes from a man aged 18 to 30 in good health. CDR3 in DNA: TGTGCCAGCAGTTTATCGGTATCTAACACTGAAGCTTTCTTT. It codes for CASSLSVSNTEAFF.